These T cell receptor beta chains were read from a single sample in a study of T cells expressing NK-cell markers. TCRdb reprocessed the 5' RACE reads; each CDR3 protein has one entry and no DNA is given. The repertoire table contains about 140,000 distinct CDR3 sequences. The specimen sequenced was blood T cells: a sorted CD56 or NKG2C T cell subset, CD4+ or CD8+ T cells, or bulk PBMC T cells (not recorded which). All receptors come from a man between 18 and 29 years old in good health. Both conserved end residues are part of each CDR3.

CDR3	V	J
CASSFGTKPYEQYF	TRBV28	TRBJ2-7
CAWTSTGTGELFF	TRBV30	TRBJ2-2
CASSPRVLGDNEQFF	TRBV7-9	TRBJ2-1
CAWWTAPRMTSNTGELFF	TRBV30	TRBJ2-2
CASGISTRGGADQAFF	TRBV12-5	TRBJ1-1
CASSLVGQETQYF	TRBV12-3/TRBV12-4	TRBJ2-5
CASSPDSGSYYNEQFF	TRBV4-2	TRBJ2-1
CASSQEIELLNQPQHF	TRBV4-1	TRBJ1-5
CATTSRDGELFF	TRBV2	TRBJ2-2
CSVEGRGLYEQYF	TRBV29-1	TRBJ2-7
CASSLVAGVEQYF	TRBV7-2	TRBJ2-7
CASSSSGPTDTQYF	TRBV7-9	TRBJ2-3
CAITSGPDDQPQHF	TRBV10-3	TRBJ1-5
CASGGVNEQFF	TRBV12-3/TRBV12-4	TRBJ2-1
CASSTPLDLTDTQYF	TRBV13	TRBJ2-3
CASSLIAGGDNEQFF	TRBV27	TRBJ2-1
CASSPGQGSYEQYF	TRBV6-1	TRBJ2-7
CASSPPGGSYEQYF	TRBV18	TRBJ2-7
CASSSDTNSYEQYF	TRBV7-9	TRBJ2-7
CASSLEGGTGELFF	TRBV12-3/TRBV12-4	TRBJ2-2